Presented here are 8 T cell receptor beta chains from one specimen sequenced in a study of vaccination and CD4 T cells after COVID-19. The Oncomine TCR Beta short-read assay sequenced DNA from cultured CD4+ T cells. TCRdb processed the PCR reads anew with MiXCR; each CDR3 protein has one entry. The repertoire consists of some 17,000 distinct CDR3 sequences, with under 55% occurring once and the leading ten covering 10% to 15%. No antigens are known for them. Noted time point: late sampling 161 to 241 days after vaccination in a few convalescent patients. Treatment meaning: approximately 9-day PBMC culture with coronavirus spike peptide pools or control peptides (ViraFEST assay). The sample in question was CD4+ T cells from blood, cultured in vitro, obtained about 7 months after SARS-CoV-2 vaccination. These receptors were obtained from a human donor who had recovered from COVID-19.

In this sample, this clonotype turned up a few times. The chain is built from TRBV20-1 and TRBJ1-2; D gene unclear. Germline lookup yields CDR1 DFQATT and CDR2 SNEGSKA (reference sequence). The CDR3 length is 15 residues. Trimming removed 0 bases at V and 6 bases at J, with 17 bases between. The CDR3 bases are TGCAGTGCTAGAGATCGAATGGGGTTCGCGGATGGCTACACCTTC. It is translated as CSARDRMGFADGYTF.

V usage is TRBV20-1 and J usage is TRBJ2-1; 9 bases align to TRBD2. This CDR3 region has 16 residues. Trimming cost V 1 base and J 9 bases; bases outside gene matches: 13. The V gene's germline CDR1 is DFQATT and CDR2 SNEGSKA (reference sequence). Written as DNA, the CDR3 is TGCAGTGCTAGAGGCGGGACTAGCTTTTTCGGCACTGAGCAGTTCTTC. It specifies CSARGGTSFFGTEQFF.

This chain uses TRBV20-1 with TRBJ1-1, with a weak D call TRBD1 (5 bases). CDR3 length: 13 amino acids. From germline, CDR1 is DFQATT and CDR2 SNEGSKA (reference sequence). Trimming took 0 bases from V and 7 from J, leaving 12 bases between them. CDR3: CSARDRVGGEAFF. The CDR3 nucleotides are TGCAGTGCTAGAGACAGGGTCGGGGGTGAAGCTTTCTTT.

This clonotype has just a few counts. The chain carries TRBV7-2 and TRBJ2-7, with D maybe TRBD1 (5 bases). V was pared by 5 bases and J by 0 bases, with 17 bases between. CDR1 is SGHTA, CDR2 FQGNSA, per germline. CDR3 length: 16 residues. CDR3 nucleotides: TGTGCCAGCAGCCGGCAGATTGACAGTAGCTCCTACGAGCAGTACTTC. Residues: CASSRQIDSSSYEQYF.

This rearrangement joins TRBV27 to TRBJ2-7; 10 bases agree with TRBD1. Trimming took 3 bases from V and 5 from J; bases not matched to a gene: 13. Germline V gives CDR1 MNHEY, CDR2 SMNVEV (reference sequence). This CDR3 region has 17 residues. The CDR3 sequence is CASSLLGGRQGADEQYF. In DNA, the CDR3 is TGTGCCAGCAGTTTGCTGGGGGGGAGACAGGGGGCTGACGAGCAGTACTTC.

By share, this clonotype counts as medium-sized. The V gene is TRBV7-2, the J gene TRBJ2-5, with D unresolved. The CDR3 runs to 14 residues. Germline CDR1 and CDR2: SGHTA and FQGNSA. V was cut by 2 bases and J by 5 bases, with 12 bases left in between. CDR3 sequence: CASSLYVGLETQYF. CDR3 coding DNA: TGTGCCAGCAGCTTATACGTCGGATTGGAGACCCAGTACTTC.

This clonotype was seen more than once but under ten times. This chain joins TRBV15 and TRBJ2-5; D gene uncertain. From germline, CDR1 is LNHNV and CDR2 YYDKDF (reference sequence). V was shortened by 1 base and J by 7 bases, with 10 bases between the two germline ends. This CDR3 region has 13 residues. This CDR3 is CATSRAVTRTQYF. The CDR3 coding sequence is TGTGCCACCAGCAGAGCTGTCACCCGGACCCAGTACTTC.

The chain carries TRBV28 and TRBJ1-5; D not resolved. CDR1 MDHEN and CDR2 SYDVKM come from the germline V gene. Trimming took off 3 bases at V and 6 bases at J, with 9 bases between the two ends. CDR3 size: 13 residues. CDR3 loop: CASSFMGGQPQHF. CDR3 in DNA: TGTGCCAGCAGTTTTATGGGTGGTCAGCCCCAGCATTTT.